The clone carrying this T cell receptor (beta chain) was observed many times. A single record per CDR3 protein comes from TCRdb applying MiXCR to the RT-PCR reads. This sample has under 200,000 distinct CDR3 sequences, with about a quarter found just once. This record comes from a study of patients and donors after allogeneic stem cell transplantation. Germline V gives CDR1 SEHNR, CDR2 FQNEAQ (reference sequence). The CDR3 has 19 residues. The V end was cut by 1 base, the J end by 0 bases, with 19 bases between. This chain connects TRBV7-9 to TRBJ1-3, with no clear D. Specimen: blood, either unsorted or a sorted T cell fraction (not recorded which). The TCR was taken from a human donor who was either an allogeneic HSCT recipient or a stem cell or donor lymphocyte infusion donor (not recorded which). It is not recorded whose cells these are; they may come from a transplant donor. CDR3 in amino acids: CASSLDLSWGTYSGNTIYF. The CDR3 region has the DNA TGTGCCAGCAGCTTAGACCTTTCATGGGGAACTTACTCTGGAAACACCATATATTTT.